This entry lists 11 T cell receptor beta chains sequenced from one sample in a study of blood T cells in healthy people across ages. The use of a sample-barcoded 5' primer and a J-beta primer mix characterized a second PCR of roughly 6 to 11 cycles. TCRdb used MiXCR to reprocess the 5' RACE reads, holding one entry per CDR3 protein. The sample has about 800,000 distinct CDR3 sequences, about half seen once. Material for sequencing was blood. The receptors stem from a man aged 80 or over in good health.

The gene calls are TRBV6-2 or TRBV6-3 and TRBJ2-7; 7 nucleotides line up with TRBD1. This CDR3 spans 14 amino acids. The trim removed 5 bases at V and 6 bases at J, leaving 10 bases unmatched. Looked up from germline, CDR1 is MNHEY and CDR2 is SVGEGT. The CDR3 coding sequence is TGTGCCAGCAGTACAGGGGTTTGGATTTCCGAGCAGTACTTC. Its translation is CASSTGVWISEQYF.

This clonotype was observed a handful of times. The V gene is TRBV27, the J gene TRBJ2-1; D possibly corresponds to TRBD2 (5 bases). Trimming removed 0 bases from V and 9 bases from J, with 12 bases in between. CDR1 is MNHEY, CDR2 SMNVEV, per germline (reference sequence). The CDR3 spans 14 residues. The CDR3 region has the DNA TGTGCCAGCAGTTTATCGGCGGAGGTCACTGAGCAGTTCTTC. Protein product: CASSLSAEVTEQFF.

The rearrangement links TRBV7-9 to TRBJ1-5; no clear D. CDR1 and CDR2 (germline): SEHNR, FQNEAQ (reference sequence). There are 13 residues in the CDR3. V was cut by 1 base and J by 5 bases, with 6 bases left in between. CDR3 in DNA: TGTGCCAGCAGCTTAGGGGATTATCAGCCCCAGCATTTT. This gives the protein CASSLGDYQPQHF.

Comment on this clonotype: The junction and the germline gene differ at one end; a read error may be behind it. The chain uses TRBV12-3 or TRBV12-4 and TRBJ2-1, with 10 nucleotides matching TRBD2. The CDR3 runs to 20 residues. CDR3 sequence: CDSSFSPPGITSGKYNEQFF. CDR3 nucleotide sequence: TGTGACAGCAGTTTTAGCCCGCCGGGGATTACTAGCGGGAAGTACAATGAGCAGTTCTTC.

This clonotype has only one observation. The chain combines TRBV24-1 with TRBJ1-5, with D possibly TRBD1 on 6 matching bases. Germline loops: CDR1 KGHDR, CDR2 SFDVKD. The CDR3 length is 15 residues. The V and J ends lost 5 bases and 0 bases respectively, with 10 bases between them. CDR3 residues: CATSGKDSSNQPQHF. Written as DNA, the CDR3 is TGTGCCACCAGTGGAAAGGACAGTAGCAATCAGCCCCAGCATTTT.

The chain joins TRBV6-2 or TRBV6-3 to TRBJ1-1, with D perhaps matching TRBD1 (5 bases). With 6 bases removed from V and 1 base from J, the gap between germline ends came to 9 bases. In germline, CDR1 is MNHEY, CDR2 SVGEGT. The CDR3 length is 13 residues. The CDR3 sequence: CASRTTENTEAFF. In DNA, the CDR3 is TGTGCCAGCAGAACGACAGAGAACACTGAAGCTTTCTTT.

As for this clonotype: This may be a read error: a much more frequent sequence differs by one nucleotide. The chain recombines TRBV28 with TRBJ1-5, with D uncertain. Germline CDR1 MDHEN, CDR2 SYDVKM. V was trimmed by 8 bases and J by 4 bases, leaving 15 bases between them. The CDR3 contains 14 residues. CDR3 in DNA: TGTGCCAGCGGAAGCATAACCCCGAATCAGCCCCAGCATTTT. Translating gives CASGSITPNQPQHF. Supplemented by reference TRBV28 and TRBJ1-5, the full variable domain reads DVKVTQSSRYLVKRTGEKVFLECVQDMDHENMFWYRQDPGLGLRLIYFSYDVKMKEKGDIPEGYSVSREKKERFSLILESASTNQTSMYLCASGSITPNQPQHFGDGTRLSIL.

The chain's CDR3 is CASSQVGGSGTQYF. The CDR3 nucleotides read TGTGCCAGCAGCCAAGTTGGGGGGAGCGGGACCCAGTACTTC. The chain couples TRBV14 to TRBJ2-5; TRBD2 might be the D (6 bases). The germline V gene has CDR1 SGHDN and CDR2 FVKESK. The CDR3 is 14 amino acids. The V end was cut by 1 base, the J end by 7 bases, with 13 bases between.

Here the CDR3 DNA reads TGTGCCAGCAGTTACATGCCCGGGTATGAGCAGTACTTC. Its translation is CASSYMPGYEQYF. V is TRBV6-5 and J is TRBJ2-5; D is unclear. This CDR3 has 13 residues. Germline loops: CDR1 MNHEY, CDR2 SVGAGI. V was shortened by 2 bases and J by 11 bases, with 15 bases between the two germline ends.

This rearrangement joins TRBV6-1 to TRBJ2-3, with TRBD2 matching over 7 bases. V lost 5 bases to trimming and J lost 0 bases; unmatched junction nucleotides: 14. Germline-derived CDR1 and CDR2 are MNHNS and SASEGT. The length of the CDR3 is 18 residues. The CDR3 sequence: CASSPMASGDPSTDTQYF. The CDR3 bases are TGTGCCAGCAGTCCCATGGCTAGCGGAGACCCTAGCACAGATACGCAGTATTTT.

This chain uses TRBV5-1 with TRBJ2-7, with D tentatively TRBD2 (5 bases). The V gene's germline CDR1 is SGHRS and CDR2 YFSETQ. V lost 0 bases and J 7 bases, leaving 17 bases between the germline ends. The CDR3 is made up of 15 amino acids. The DNA for the CDR3 is TGCGCCAGCAGCTTGGAGCCGGGAAGCCTCAATGAGCAGTACTTC. Translation: CASSLEPGSLNEQYF.